This T cell receptor beta chain was captured in a study of T cell responses to AZD1222 COVID-19 vaccine. Across the study: The analysis combined second doses at about 4 or about 12 weeks. Findings and limits, study-wide: Donors were chiefly white British, with a greater number of females, and clonal diversity was perhaps underestimated.

The germline gives CDR1 KGHSH, CDR2 LQKENI. The junction had 3 bases not matched to a gene; V was cut back by 3 bases and J by 1 base. The CDR3 runs 15 residues. Sequencing was performed with immunoSEQ multiplex PCR; in TCRdb, only in-frame clones are kept and a portion is missing. Altogether about 92,000 clones are present, around 93% being singletons, with the ten largest covering around 6.8%. Comments on this clone: The antigen remains unidentified.

The sequencing used peripheral blood, collected on day 0 of AZD1222 vaccination. This clonotype was obtained from an adult in good health. The chain recombines TRBV18 with TRBJ1-5, with 7 bases aligning to TRBD1. DNA for the CDR3: TGTGCCAGCTCACCGACAGGGAACAGCAATCAGCCCCAGCATTTT. Its translation is CASSPTGNSNQPQHF.